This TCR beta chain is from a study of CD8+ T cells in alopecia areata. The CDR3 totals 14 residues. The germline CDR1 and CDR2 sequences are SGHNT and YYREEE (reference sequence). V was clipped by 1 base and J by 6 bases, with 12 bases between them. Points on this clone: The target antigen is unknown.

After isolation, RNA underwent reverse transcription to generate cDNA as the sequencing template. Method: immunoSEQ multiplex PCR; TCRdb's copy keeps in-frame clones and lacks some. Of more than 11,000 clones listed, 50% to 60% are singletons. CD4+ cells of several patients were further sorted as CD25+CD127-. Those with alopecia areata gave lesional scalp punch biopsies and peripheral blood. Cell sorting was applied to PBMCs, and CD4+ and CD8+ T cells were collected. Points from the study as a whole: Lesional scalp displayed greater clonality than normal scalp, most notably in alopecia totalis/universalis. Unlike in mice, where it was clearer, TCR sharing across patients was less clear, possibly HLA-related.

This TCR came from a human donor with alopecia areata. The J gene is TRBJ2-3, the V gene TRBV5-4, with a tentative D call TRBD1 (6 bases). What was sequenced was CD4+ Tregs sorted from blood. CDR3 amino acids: CASSLTGQSDTQYF. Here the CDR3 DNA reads TGTGCCAGCAGCTTGACAGGACAGTCTGATACGCAGTATTTT.